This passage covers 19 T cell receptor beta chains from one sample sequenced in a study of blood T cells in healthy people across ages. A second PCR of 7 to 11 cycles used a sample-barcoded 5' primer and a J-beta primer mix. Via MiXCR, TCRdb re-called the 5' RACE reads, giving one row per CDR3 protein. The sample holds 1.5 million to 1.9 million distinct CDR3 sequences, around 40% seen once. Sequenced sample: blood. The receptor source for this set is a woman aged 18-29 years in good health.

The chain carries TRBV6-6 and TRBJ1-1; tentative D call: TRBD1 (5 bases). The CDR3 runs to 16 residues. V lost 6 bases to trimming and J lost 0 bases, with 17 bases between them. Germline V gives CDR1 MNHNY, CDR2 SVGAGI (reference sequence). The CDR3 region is CASRLTPTVMNTEAFF. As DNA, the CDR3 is TGTGCCAGCAGGCTTACCCCGACAGTCATGAACACTGAAGCTTTCTTT.

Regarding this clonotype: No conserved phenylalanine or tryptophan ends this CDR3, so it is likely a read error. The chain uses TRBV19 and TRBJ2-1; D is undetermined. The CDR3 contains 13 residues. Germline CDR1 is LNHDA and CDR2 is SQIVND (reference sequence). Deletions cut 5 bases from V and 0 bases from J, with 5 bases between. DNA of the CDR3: TGTGCCAGTAGTTTCGGCTCCTACAATGAGCAGTTCTCC. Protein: CASSFGSYNEQFS.

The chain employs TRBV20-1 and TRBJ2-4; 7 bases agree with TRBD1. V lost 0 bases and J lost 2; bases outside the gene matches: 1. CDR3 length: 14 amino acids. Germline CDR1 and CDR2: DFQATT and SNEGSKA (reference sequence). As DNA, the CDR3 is TGCAGTGCTAGAGAGGGACAGCCCAAAAACATTCAGTACTTC. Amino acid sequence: CSAREGQPKNIQYF.

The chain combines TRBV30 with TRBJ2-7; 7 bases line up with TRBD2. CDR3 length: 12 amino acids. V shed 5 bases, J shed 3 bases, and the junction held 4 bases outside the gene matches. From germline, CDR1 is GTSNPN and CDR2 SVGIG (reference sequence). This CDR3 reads CAWGLEGYEQYF. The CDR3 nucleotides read TGTGCCTGGGGACTAGAGGGCTACGAGCAGTACTTC.

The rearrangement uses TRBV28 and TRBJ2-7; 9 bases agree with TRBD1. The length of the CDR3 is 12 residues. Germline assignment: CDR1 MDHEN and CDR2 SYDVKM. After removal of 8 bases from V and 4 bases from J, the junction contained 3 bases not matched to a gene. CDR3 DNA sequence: TGTGCCAGCGGACAGGGGCGATACGAGCAGTACTTC. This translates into CASGQGRYEQYF.

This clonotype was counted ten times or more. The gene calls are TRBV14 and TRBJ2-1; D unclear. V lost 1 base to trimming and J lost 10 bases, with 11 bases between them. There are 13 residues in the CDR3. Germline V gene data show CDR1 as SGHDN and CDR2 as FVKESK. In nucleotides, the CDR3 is TGTGCCAGCAGCCAAGGAAATTCGGAGGAGCAGTTCTTC. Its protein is CASSQGNSEEQFF.

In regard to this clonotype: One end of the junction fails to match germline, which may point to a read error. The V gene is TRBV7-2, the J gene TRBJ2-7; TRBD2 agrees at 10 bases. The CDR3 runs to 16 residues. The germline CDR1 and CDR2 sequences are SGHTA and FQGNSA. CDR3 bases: TGTGCCAGCAGCGTTCGACTAGCGGGTAGCTCCCACGAGCAGTACTTC. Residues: CASSVRLAGSSHEQYF.

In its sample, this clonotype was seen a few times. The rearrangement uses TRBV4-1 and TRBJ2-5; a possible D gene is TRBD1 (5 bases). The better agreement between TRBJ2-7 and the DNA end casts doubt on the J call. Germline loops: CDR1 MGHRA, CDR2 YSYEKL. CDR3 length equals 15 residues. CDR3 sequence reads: CASSQDSQGNYEQYF. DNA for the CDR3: TGCGCCAGCAGCCAAGATTCGCAGGGCAATTACGAGCAGTACTTC.

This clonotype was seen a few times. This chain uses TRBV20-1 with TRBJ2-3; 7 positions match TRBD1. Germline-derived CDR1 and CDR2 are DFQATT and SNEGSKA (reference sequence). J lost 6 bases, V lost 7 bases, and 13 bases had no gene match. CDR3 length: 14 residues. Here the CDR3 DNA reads TGCAGTGGGACTGACAGGGCCTCTCCGGATACGCAGTATTTT. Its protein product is CSGTDRASPDTQYF.

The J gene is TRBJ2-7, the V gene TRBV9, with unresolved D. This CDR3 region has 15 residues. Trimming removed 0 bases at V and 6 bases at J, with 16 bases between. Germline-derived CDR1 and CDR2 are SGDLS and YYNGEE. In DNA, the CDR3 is TGTGCCAGCAGCGTAGCCCAGACGAATTCGGTCGAGCAGTACTTC. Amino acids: CASSVAQTNSVEQYF.

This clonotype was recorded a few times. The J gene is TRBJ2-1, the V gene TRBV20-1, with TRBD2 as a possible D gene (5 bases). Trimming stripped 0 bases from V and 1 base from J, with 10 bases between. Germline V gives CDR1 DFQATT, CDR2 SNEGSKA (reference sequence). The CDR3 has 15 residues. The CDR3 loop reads CSARDLTSSYNEQFF. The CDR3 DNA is TGCAGTGCTAGAGATCTCACTAGTTCCTACAATGAGCAGTTCTTC.

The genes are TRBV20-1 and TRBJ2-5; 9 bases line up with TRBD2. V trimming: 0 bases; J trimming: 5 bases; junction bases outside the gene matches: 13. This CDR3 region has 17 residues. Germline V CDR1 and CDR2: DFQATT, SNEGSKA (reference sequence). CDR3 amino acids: CSARDRRAGGVQETQYF. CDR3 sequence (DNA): TGCAGTGCTAGAGATCGGCGAGCGGGGGGAGTTCAGGAGACCCAGTACTTC.

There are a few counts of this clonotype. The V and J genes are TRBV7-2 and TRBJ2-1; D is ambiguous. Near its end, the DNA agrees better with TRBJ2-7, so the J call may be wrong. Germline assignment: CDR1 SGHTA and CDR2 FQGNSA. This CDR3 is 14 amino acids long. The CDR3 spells CASSLGWNSYEQYF. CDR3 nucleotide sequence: TGTGCCAGCAGCTTGGGCTGGAACTCCTACGAGCAGTACTTC.

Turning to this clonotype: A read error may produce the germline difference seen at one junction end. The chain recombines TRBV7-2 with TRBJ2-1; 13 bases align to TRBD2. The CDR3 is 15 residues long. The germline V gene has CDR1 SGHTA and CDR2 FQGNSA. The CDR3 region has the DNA TGTGCCGGCAGCCCAGGACTAGCGGGGGACAATGAGCAGTTCTTC. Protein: CAGSPGLAGDNEQFF.

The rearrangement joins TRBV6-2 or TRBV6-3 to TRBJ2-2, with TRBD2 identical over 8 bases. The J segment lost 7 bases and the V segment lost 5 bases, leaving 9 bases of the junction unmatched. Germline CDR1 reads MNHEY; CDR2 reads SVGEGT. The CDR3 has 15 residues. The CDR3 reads CASSPLRGDYGELFF. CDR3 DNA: TGTGCCAGCAGTCCGTTGCGGGGGGACTACGGGGAGCTGTTTTTT.

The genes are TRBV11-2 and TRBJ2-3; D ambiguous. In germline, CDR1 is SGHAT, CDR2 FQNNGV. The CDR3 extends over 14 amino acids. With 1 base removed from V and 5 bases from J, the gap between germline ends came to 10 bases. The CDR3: CASSLVSWGDTQYF. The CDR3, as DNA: TGTGCCAGCAGCTTAGTATCCTGGGGAGATACGCAGTATTTT.

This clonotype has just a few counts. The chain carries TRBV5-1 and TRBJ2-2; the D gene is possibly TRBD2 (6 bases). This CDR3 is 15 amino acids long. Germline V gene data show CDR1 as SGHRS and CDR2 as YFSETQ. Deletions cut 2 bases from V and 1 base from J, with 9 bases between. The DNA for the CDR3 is TGCGCCAGCAGCTTTGGGCGGGAGAACACCGGGGAGCTGTTTTTT. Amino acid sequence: CASSFGRENTGELFF.

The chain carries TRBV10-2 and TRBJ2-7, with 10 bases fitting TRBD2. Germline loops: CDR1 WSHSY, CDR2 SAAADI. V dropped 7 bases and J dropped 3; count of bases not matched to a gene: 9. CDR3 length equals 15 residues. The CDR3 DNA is TGCGCCAGCACCGTAAAAGGACTAGCGGACTACGAGCAGTACTTC. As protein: CASTVKGLADYEQYF.

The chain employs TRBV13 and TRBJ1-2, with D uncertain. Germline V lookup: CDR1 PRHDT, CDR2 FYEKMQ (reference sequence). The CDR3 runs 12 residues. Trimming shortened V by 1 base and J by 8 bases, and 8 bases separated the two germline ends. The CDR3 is CASSLEHSGYTF. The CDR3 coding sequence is TGTGCCAGCAGCTTAGAGCATAGCGGCTACACCTTC.